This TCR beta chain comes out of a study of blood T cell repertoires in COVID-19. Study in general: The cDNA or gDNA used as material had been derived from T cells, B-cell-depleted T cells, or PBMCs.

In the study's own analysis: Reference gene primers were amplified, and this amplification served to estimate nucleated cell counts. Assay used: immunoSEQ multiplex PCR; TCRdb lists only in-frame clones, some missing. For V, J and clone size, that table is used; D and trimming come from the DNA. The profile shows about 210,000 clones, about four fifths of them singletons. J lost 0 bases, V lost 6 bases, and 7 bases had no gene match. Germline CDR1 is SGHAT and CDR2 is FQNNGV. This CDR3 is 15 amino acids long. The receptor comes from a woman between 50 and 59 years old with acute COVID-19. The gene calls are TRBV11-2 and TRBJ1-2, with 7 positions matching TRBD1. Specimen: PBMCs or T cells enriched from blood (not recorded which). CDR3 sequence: CASRPNRGPNYGYTF. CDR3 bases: TGTGCCAGCAGACCGAACAGGGGACCTAACTATGGCTACACCTTC.